The clone carrying this T cell receptor (beta chain) is categorized as large (0.1 to 1%). All gene names here are mouse names. With the read ending 4 residues before the CDR3 end, the germline J gene is used to fill in that end. This record belongs to a study of CD8+ T cells in alopecia areata. RNA extraction and reverse transcription yielded cDNA as sequencing template. Here immunoSEQ multiplex PCR was the method, and the copy in TCRdb shows in-frame clones only, minus some. The sample yields approximately 2,100 clones, without any singletons. The CDR3 totals 14 residues. Losses at the gene ends were 4 bases for V and 1 base for J; bases not matched to a gene: 4. The germline V gene encodes CDR1 FNHDT and CDR2 SITEND (reference sequence). This sample's time point: mouse skin 3 weeks after grafting.

The sequence derives from a C3H/HeJ mouse with alopecia areata. Mouse MHC haplotype: H2-k. The chain couples TRBV19 to TRBJ1-2; 7 nucleotides line up with TRBD1. Sequences were derived from skin, sampled at week 3. The CDR3 here is CASSPDRENSDYTF. The CDR3 bases that were read are TGTGCCAGCAGTCCAGACAGGGAAAACTCC.